A selection of T cell receptor beta chains follows, all from one sample in a study of cytomegalovirus exposure and HLA in healthy donors. The assay was immunoSEQ multiplex PCR, and TCRdb's table has in-frame clones only and misses some. Among under 300,000 clones listed, about nine tenths were seen once. The sequenced sample was PBMCs. The receptors derive from a girl aged 2 to 9 in good health and CMV-seronegative. CDR3s include the opening cysteine and the closing phenylalanine or tryptophan. The order of the fields is D gene, clone size, J gene, V gene, CDR3 length, CDR3 DNA, CDR3 protein. The D gene is left open where the match is weak. Part of the rows lack a size; the others show once, few, many or a class for expanded clones.

>NA|NA|TRBJ1-1|TRBV20-1|11
TGCAGTGCTAGACGCCAGACTGAAGCTTTCTTT
CSARRQTEAFF
>NA|NA|TRBJ2-3|TRBV28|17
TGTGCCATCAATGTCCCCGGGACTCCGACTAGCACAGATACGCAGTATTTT
CAINVPGTPTSTDTQYF
>TRBD2|NA|TRBJ2-7|TRBV5-6|15
TGTGCCAGCAGCACTCTAGCGGGAGGGCTACTCGAGCAGTACTTC
CASSTLAGGLLEQYF
>NA|NA|TRBJ1-2|TRBV19|14
TGTGCCAGTATCGCGGCAGGGGTTAACTATGGCTACACCTTC
CASIAAGVNYGYTF
>NA|NA|TRBJ1-3|TRBV7-2|15
TGTGCCAGCAGGGGGGGGGCCGAGGGTGGAAACACCATATATTTT
CASRGGAEGGNTIYF
>NA|NA|TRBJ1-3|TRBV4-1|16
TGCGCCAGCAGCCCCAGGGGACGGAGCTCTGGAAACACCATATATTTT
CASSPRGRSSGNTIYF
>NA|NA|TRBJ1-1|TRBV5-1|16
TGCGCCAGCAGCAATAACAGGGTCCTTATGAACACTGAAGCTTTCTTT
CASSNNRVLMNTEAFF
>NA|NA|TRBJ1-2|TRBV6-1|11
TGTGCCAGCAGTGGACAGTATGGCTACACCTTC
CASSGQYGYTF
>NA|NA|TRBJ2-2|TRBV6-5|13
TGTGCCACCTATACAGGGTTCACCGGGGAGCTGTTTTTT
CATYTGFTGELFF
>NA|NA|TRBJ2-1|TRBV10-3|14
TGTGCCATTAGAAGGGCCGGGATATACAATGAGCAGTTCTTC
CAIRRAGIYNEQFF
>NA|NA|TRBJ2-7|TRBV4-2|14
TGTGCCAGCAGCCATTCTAGTAACTCCTACGAGCAGTACTTC
CASSHSSNSYEQYF
>TRBD2|NA|TRBJ2-2|TRBV10-2|14
TGCGCCAGCAGTGCCCTAGCGGGGGCCGGGGAGCTGTTTTTT
CASSALAGAGELFF
>NA|once|TRBJ1-2|TRBV6-5|13
TGTGCCAGCAGTTATTACCCACGGGATGGCTACACCTTC
CASSYYPRDGYTF
>NA|once|TRBJ1-5|TRBV2|15
TGTGCCAGCAGTCGTTCTACGTATAGCAATCAGCCCCAGCATTTT
CASSRSTYSNQPQHF
>TRBD1|NA|TRBJ1-1|TRBV28|19
TGTGCCAGCAGTTTTGTGGGCAGGGGGCGGCGGGAGGGAAACACTGAAGCTTTCTTT
CASSFVGRGRREGNTEAFF
>TRBD2|NA|TRBJ2-2|TRBV7-9|15
TGTGCCAGCAGCTTAGGACTAGCGGTCACCGGGGAGCTGTTTTTT
CASSLGLAVTGELFF
>NA|NA|TRBJ1-5|TRBV6-4|18
TGTGCCAGCAGTGACACGACAGGACGGAAATATAGCAATCAGCCCCAGCATTTT
CASSDTTGRKYSNQPQHF
>TRBD1|NA|TRBJ1-2|TRBV4-1|16
TGCGCCAGCAGCCAAGCCCTAGGACAGGGGGCTTTAGGCTACACCTTC
CASSQALGQGALGYTF
>TRBD2|once|TRBJ2-7|TRBV27|15
TGTGCCAGCAGTTTAGTTTTAGCGGGGCCCTACGAGCAGTACTTC
CASSLVLAGPYEQYF
>NA|NA|TRBJ1-2|TRBV28|14
TGTGCCAGCAGTTTTGGGGGGGAAGGCTATGGCTACACCTTC
CASSFGGEGYGYTF
>TRBD2|NA|TRBJ2-1|TRBV29-1|20
TGCAGCGTTGAAGCCCCACGGACTAGCGGGAGGGCCTTAGGAGTTAATGAGCAGTTCTTC
CSVEAPRTSGRALGVNEQFF
>NA|NA|TRBJ2-7|TRBV9|13
TGTGCCAGCAGCCTGGGGGAGGAATACGAGCAGTACTTC
CASSLGEEYEQYF
>TRBD1|NA|TRBJ1-6|TRBV19|15
TGTGCCAGTAGTGAAGGACAGGGGAATAATTCACCCCTCCACTTT
CASSEGQGNNSPLHF
>NA|NA|TRBJ1-1|TRBV5-1|13
TGCGCCAGCAGCTTCCTAAGGGGCACTGAAGCTTTCTTT
CASSFLRGTEAFF
>TRBD2|NA|TRBJ2-7|TRBV7-2|16
TGTGCCAGCAGCTCCAACGTACTAGCGGGGACCTACGAGCAGTACTTC
CASSSNVLAGTYEQYF
>NA|NA|TRBJ1-2|TRBV5-1|14
TGCGCCAGCAGCTTGGGACAACAAAACTATGGCTACACCTTC
CASSLGQQNYGYTF
>NA|NA|TRBJ1-1|TRBV28|13
TGTGCCAGCAGCAATCAGGGGAACACTGAAGCTTTCTTT
CASSNQGNTEAFF
>NA|few|TRBJ2-1|TRBV13|17
TGTGCCAGCAGCCCCCGACCAGCGGTGGGCGCAATAGGTGAGCAGTTCTTC
CASSPRPAVGAIGEQFF
>NA|NA|TRBJ2-1|TRBV7-2|16
TGTGCCAGCAGCTTAATTCGCGGGACCCGCTACAATGAGCAGTTCTTC
CASSLIRGTRYNEQFF
>TRBD1|NA|TRBJ2-7|TRBV27|18
TGTGCCAGCAGTTTATGGTCCGGGGACAGGCGGAAAATCCACGAGCAGTACTTC
CASSLWSGDRRKIHEQYF
>NA|NA|TRBJ2-3|TRBV4-2|13
TGTGCCAGCAGTCCGACTCGGACAGATACGCAGTATTTT
CASSPTRTDTQYF
>TRBD1|NA|TRBJ1-1|TRBV19|15
TGTGCCAGTAGTTCCAGGGGGAAACGGAACACTGAAGCTTTCTTT
CASSSRGKRNTEAFF
>TRBD1|NA|TRBJ2-7|TRBV19|14
TGTGCCAGTAGTATAGGAGGGGGCGCCTACGAGCAGTACTTC
CASSIGGGAYEQYF
>NA|NA|TRBJ2-7|TRBV30|12
TGTGCCTGGAAAATAGGAGGCTACGAGCAGTACTTC
CAWKIGGYEQYF